This T cell receptor (beta chain) is drawn from a study of T cells in Graves' hyperthyroidism and ophthalmopathy. Regarding the study as a whole: Ophthalmopathy got predicted by the model a median around 6.6 months before its onset. Separation of ophthalmopathy from stable hyperthyroidism was achieved by a 13 V-J model.

Enrolled ophthalmopathy patients presented with a Clinical Activity Score of at least 3, a NOSPECS grade of at least 4, and disease duration under 3 months. Fresh 10 ml peripheral blood yielded PBMCs. Authors of the study amplified TCR beta CDR3 regions from RNA transcripts. HTBI primers were employed in a first-round RT-PCR of the TCR CDR3. TCRdb re-analysed the multiplex PCR reads in MiXCR, keeping a single row per CDR3 protein. In the table there are more than 500,000 distinct CDR3 sequences, about 16% of which are singletons. This CDR3 is 14 amino acids long. With V trimmed by 6 bases and J by 10 bases, 10 bases remained unmatched. Germline V lookup: CDR1 MNHEY, CDR2 SMNVEV (reference sequence). Concerning this clonotype itself: Its target is not known. This could be a read error, since a much larger clone is one nucleotide away.

The TCR was taken from a woman aged 30 to 39 with Graves' ophthalmopathy. The sequencing sample was made of blood. J is TRBJ2-1 and V is TRBV27; TRBD1 agrees at 9 bases. The CDR3 protein is CASRLGQGGGEQFF. DNA for the CDR3: TGTGCCAGCAGACTGGGACAGGGCGGTGGGGAGCAGTTCTTC.